The clone carrying this TCR beta chain has just a few counts. Its target is unknown. Only in-frame clones appear in the TCRdb table, and some are missing; sequencing was by immunoSEQ multiplex PCR. The data contain around 130,000 clones, nearly 95% of them seen just once; the ten biggest clones take up more than 1.5%. The sample belongs to a study of CD4+ T cells in melanoma. Study-wide points: In melanoma, neoantigen-specific CD4+ T cells reportedly differed in differentiation state. CD8+ T cell, macrophage and B cell function reportedly correlated with neoantigen-specific CD4+ T cells.

The germline CDR1 and CDR2 sequences are SGHRS and YFSETQ. Trimming pared 0 bases from V and 5 bases from J, leaving 8 bases between. This CDR3 has 13 amino acids. The rearrangement uses TRBV5-1 and TRBJ1-1; no reliable D call. This TCR derives from a human donor with melanoma. CDR3: CASSLVGLTEAFF. CDR3 bases: TGCGCCAGCAGCTTGGTCGGGCTAACTGAAGCTTTCTTT.